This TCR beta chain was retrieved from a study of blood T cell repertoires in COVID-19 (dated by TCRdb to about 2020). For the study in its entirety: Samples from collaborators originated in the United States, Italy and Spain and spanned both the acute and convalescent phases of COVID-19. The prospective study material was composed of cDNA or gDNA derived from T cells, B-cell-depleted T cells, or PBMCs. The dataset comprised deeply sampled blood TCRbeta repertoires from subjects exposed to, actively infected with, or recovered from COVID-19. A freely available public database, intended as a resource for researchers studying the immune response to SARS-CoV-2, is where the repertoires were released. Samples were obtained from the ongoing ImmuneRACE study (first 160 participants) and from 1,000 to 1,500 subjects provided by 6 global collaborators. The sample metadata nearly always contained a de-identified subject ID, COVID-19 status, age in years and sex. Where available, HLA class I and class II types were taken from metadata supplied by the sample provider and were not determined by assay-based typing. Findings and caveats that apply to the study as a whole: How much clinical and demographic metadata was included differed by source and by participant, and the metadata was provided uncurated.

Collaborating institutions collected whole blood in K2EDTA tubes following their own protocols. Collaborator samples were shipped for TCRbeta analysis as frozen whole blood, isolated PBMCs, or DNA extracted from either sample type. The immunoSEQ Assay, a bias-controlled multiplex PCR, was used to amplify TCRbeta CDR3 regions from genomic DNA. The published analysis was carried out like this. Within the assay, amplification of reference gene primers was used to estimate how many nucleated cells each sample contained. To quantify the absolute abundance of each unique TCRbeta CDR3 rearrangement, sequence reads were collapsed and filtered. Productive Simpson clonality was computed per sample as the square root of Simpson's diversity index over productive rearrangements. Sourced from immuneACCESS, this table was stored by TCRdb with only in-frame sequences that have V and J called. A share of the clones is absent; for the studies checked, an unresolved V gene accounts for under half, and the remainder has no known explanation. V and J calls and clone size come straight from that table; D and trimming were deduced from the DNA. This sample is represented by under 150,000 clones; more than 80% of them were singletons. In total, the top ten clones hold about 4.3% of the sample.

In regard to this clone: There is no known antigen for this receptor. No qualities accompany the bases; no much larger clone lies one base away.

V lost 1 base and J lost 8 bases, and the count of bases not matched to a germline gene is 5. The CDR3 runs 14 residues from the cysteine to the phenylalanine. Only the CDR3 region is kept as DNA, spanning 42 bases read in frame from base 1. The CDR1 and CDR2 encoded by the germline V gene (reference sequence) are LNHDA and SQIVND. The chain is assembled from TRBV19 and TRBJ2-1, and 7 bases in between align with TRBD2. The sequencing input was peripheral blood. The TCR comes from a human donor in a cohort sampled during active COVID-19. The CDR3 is CASSIGGTTDEQFF. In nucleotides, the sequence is TGTGCCAGTAGTATAGGCGGGACTACCGATGAGCAGTTCTTC.